This passage covers 11 T cell receptor beta chains from one sample sequenced in a study of early T cells in non-severe SARS-CoV-2 infection. TCRdb redid the calling of the 5' RACE reads with MiXCR, one entry per CDR3 protein. The table lists around 19,000 distinct CDR3 sequences, approximately 4.3% of them singletons. The sequenced material came from whole blood. The receptor source for this set is an adult who was a healthcare worker with PCR-confirmed SARS-CoV-2 infection or an uninfected control (not recorded which).

Of note for this clonotype: Being one base from a much bigger clone, this may be a read error. The chain recombines TRBV7-9 with TRBJ2-3; D is undetermined. Germline-derived CDR1 and CDR2 are SEHNR and FQNEAQ (reference sequence). The CDR3 is 11 amino acids. Trimming shortened V by 11 bases and J by 2 bases, and 8 bases separated the two germline ends. CDR3 sequence: CACILTDTQYF. CDR3 nucleotides: TGTGCCTGCATCCTCACAGATACGCAGTATTTT.

This clonotype was seen repeatedly, ten times or more. CDR3 bases: TGTGCCATAAGCGACAGGGGGAATGAGCAGTACTTC. Encoded protein: CAISDRGNEQYF. The gene calls are TRBV10-3 and TRBJ2-7; 9 bases agree with TRBD1. V lost 9 bases and J lost 7; bases outside the gene matches: 7. This CDR3 is 12 amino acids long. Germline V CDR1 and CDR2: ENHRY, SYGVKD.

This clonotype was recorded many times. The chain has TRBV7-2 and TRBJ2-1; tentative D call: TRBD1 (6 bases). The V end was cut by 4 bases, the J end by 6 bases, with 16 bases between. The CDR3 is 15 amino acids. Germline V CDR1 and CDR2: SGHTA, FQGNSA. CDR3 coding DNA: TGTGCCAGCAGCTCACAGGGTGGGGTTATCAATGAGCAGTTCTTC. It specifies CASSSQGGVINEQFF. Together with reference TRBV7-2 and TRBJ2-1, the CDR3 gives the full variable domain: GAGVSQSPSNKVTEKGKDVELRCDPISGHTALYWYRQSLGQGLEFLIYFQGNSAPDKSGLPSDRFSAERTGGSVSTLTIQRTQQEDSAVYLCASSSQGGVINEQFFGPGTRLTVL.

This clonotype was seen many times. This chain connects TRBV27 to TRBJ2-7; the D gene is possibly TRBD2 (6 bases). Looked up from germline, CDR1 is MNHEY and CDR2 is SMNVEV (reference sequence). The CDR3 loop spans 14 amino acids. V dropped 4 bases and J dropped 1 base, with 11 bases sitting between them. The CDR3 nucleotides read TGTGCCAGCAGTTCCCTCCGGGGGTCCTACGAGCAGTACTTC. It translates to CASSSLRGSYEQYF.

This clonotype was found a few times. V and J are TRBV28 and TRBJ1-2; maybe TRBD1 (5 bases). CDR3 length equals 12 residues. Trimming took off 2 bases at V and 4 bases at J, with 5 bases between the two ends. The germline CDR1 and CDR2 sequences are MDHEN and SYDVKM. In DNA, the CDR3 is TGTGCCAGCAGTTTAGGGGGCTATGGCTACACCTTC. It is translated as CASSLGGYGYTF.

This clonotype came up many times. The chain carries TRBV5-4 and TRBJ2-3; maybe TRBD1 (6 bases). The V end lost 5 bases, the J end lost 6 bases, and 13 bases lay between the germline ends. The CDR3 is 13 amino acids. Germline V gives CDR1 SGHNT, CDR2 YYREEE (reference sequence). The CDR3 protein is CASRNQGSDTQYF. As DNA, the CDR3 is TGTGCCAGCAGAAACCAGGGGTCGGATACGCAGTATTTT.

This clonotype was counted at least ten times. The chain uses TRBV20-1 and TRBJ2-1, with 9 bases identical to TRBD1. Per germline, CDR1 DFQATT and CDR2 SNEGSKA (reference sequence). V lost 6 bases, J lost 3 bases, and 3 bases stayed unmatched. The length of the CDR3 is 13 residues. The CDR3 DNA reads TGCAGTGCCCCGGGACAGGGCTACAATGAGCAGTTCTTC. Protein sequence: CSAPGQGYNEQFF.

In its sample, this clonotype was seen many times. The chain links TRBV6-2 or TRBV6-3 to TRBJ2-2, with 13 nucleotides matching TRBD2. V was pared by 2 bases and J by 4 bases, with 7 bases of the junction left unmatched. The V gene's germline CDR1 is MNHEY and CDR2 SVGEGT. There are 18 residues in the CDR3. CDR3 bases: TGTGCCAGCAGTTACGTGACTAGCGGGAGGAGTACCACCGGGGAGCTGTTTTTT. Translated: CASSYVTSGRSTTGELFF.

This clonotype was picked up many times. In DNA, the CDR3 is TGTGCCAGCAGCTCCGCACTCACTAGCTACGAGCAGTACTTC. This translates into CASSSALTSYEQYF. The chain couples TRBV11-2 to TRBJ2-7, with a possible D match to TRBD2 (5 bases). The germline CDR1 and CDR2 sequences are SGHAT and FQNNGV. Trimming took 4 bases from V and 3 from J, leaving 13 bases between them. CDR3 length: 14 amino acids.

This clonotype was recorded at least ten times. The chain is built from TRBV30 and TRBJ2-7, with a possible D match to TRBD1 (6 bases). V shed 5 bases and J shed 0 bases, with 20 bases lying between them. CDR3 length: 16 amino acids. The germline gives CDR1 GTSNPN, CDR2 SVGIG (reference sequence). The DNA for the CDR3 is TGTGCCTGGGTACCACCCCTAGGGGGTAACTCCTACGAGCAGTACTTC. As protein: CAWVPPLGGNSYEQYF.

In its sample, this clonotype was seen many times. The V gene is TRBV19, the J gene TRBJ2-1, with D possibly called TRBD1 or TRBD2 (5 bases each). This CDR3 spans 16 amino acids. CDR1 is LNHDA and CDR2 is SQIVND in the germline V gene (reference sequence). V was trimmed by 0 bases and J by 2 bases, leaving 11 bases between them. The CDR3 DNA sequence: TGTGCCAGTAGTATAGATCAAGGGACGGCCTACAATGAGCAGTTCTTC. It specifies CASSIDQGTAYNEQFF.